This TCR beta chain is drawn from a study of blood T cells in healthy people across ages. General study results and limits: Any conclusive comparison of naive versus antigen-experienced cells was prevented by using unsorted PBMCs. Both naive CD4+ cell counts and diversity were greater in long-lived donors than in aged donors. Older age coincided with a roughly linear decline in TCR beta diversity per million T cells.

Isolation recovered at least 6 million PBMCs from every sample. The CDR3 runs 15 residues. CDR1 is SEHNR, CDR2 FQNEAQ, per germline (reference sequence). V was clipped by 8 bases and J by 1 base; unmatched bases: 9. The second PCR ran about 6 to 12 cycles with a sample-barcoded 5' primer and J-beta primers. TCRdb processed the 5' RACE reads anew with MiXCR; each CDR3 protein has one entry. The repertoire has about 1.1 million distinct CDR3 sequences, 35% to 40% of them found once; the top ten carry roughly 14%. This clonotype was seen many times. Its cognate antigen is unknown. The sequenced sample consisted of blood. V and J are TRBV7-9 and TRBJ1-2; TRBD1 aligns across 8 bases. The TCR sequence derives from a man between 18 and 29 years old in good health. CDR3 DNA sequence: TGTGCCAGCGGTAGGGGACAGGATCTTAACTATGGCTACACCTTC. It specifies CASGRGQDLNYGYTF.